A selection of T cell receptor beta chains follows, all from one sample in a study of T cell responses to AZD1222 COVID-19 vaccine. Some clones are missing from TCRdb's copy, which holds only in-frame ones; the method was immunoSEQ multiplex PCR. The top ten clones hold 20% to 30% of a sample with about 92,000 clones, 85% to 90% of them seen once. The sample consisted of peripheral blood, taken on day 0 of AZD1222 vaccination. The receptor set was obtained from an adult in good health. The CDR3 runs from the conserved cysteine through the conserved F or W. D genes are given only for firm matches. Clone size is stated in some rows and not others, as once, few, many or a class when expanded.

V gene	CDR3 length	D gene	J gene	clone size	CDR3 DNA	CDR3 protein
TRBV5-1	14	.	TRBJ2-2	few	TGCGCCAGCAGAGCACAGGGCGTGCCCGGGGAGCTGTTTTTT	CASRAQGVPGELFF
TRBV6-5	16	.	TRBJ2-7	.	TGTGCCAGCAGTTACTCGCAAAGGGCATCACACCACGAGCAGTACTTC	CASSYSQRASHHEQYF
TRBV28	14	.	TRBJ2-1	.	TGTGCCAGCAGGTCTGGCGGGACCCCACATGAGCAGTTCTTC	CASRSGGTPHEQFF
TRBV4-1	17	.	TRBJ2-7	.	TGCGCCAGCAGCCAAGGTGATGGCGGGAACCTGGTGAGGGAGCAGTACTTC	CASSQGDGGNLVREQYF
TRBV9	15	.	TRBJ1-1	.	TGTGCCAGCAGCGTAGCGGCAGGTAGGAACACTGAAGCTTTCTTT	CASSVAAGRNTEAFF
TRBV5-1	14	.	TRBJ2-6	.	TGCGCCAGCAGCTCGTCCTCTGGGGCCAACGTCCTGACTTTC	CASSSSSGANVLTF
TRBV4-2	15	.	TRBJ2-5	few	TGTGCCAGCAGCAGCCGGGACGAGGGTCGGGAGACCCAGTACTTC	CASSSRDEGRETQYF
TRBV9	15	TRBD2	TRBJ2-1	.	TGTGCCAGCAGCGTAGTAGAGCGGAGCGGGGATGAGCAGTTCTTC	CASSVVERSGDEQFF
TRBV11-1	14	TRBD2	TRBJ2-3	few	TGTGCCAGCAGCGATGGACTAGCGGGGGCGTATGAGTATTTT	CASSDGLAGAYEYF
TRBV6-5	12	TRBD1	TRBJ1-2	once	TGTGCCACTCACAGGGGGGAAAGTGGCTACACCTTC	CATHRGESGYTF
TRBV2	15	TRBD2	TRBJ2-6	once	TGTGCCAGCAGTGAGAGCGGGGTGGGGGCCAACGTCCTGACTTTC	CASSESGVGANVLTF
TRBV3-1/TRBV3-2	15	.	TRBJ2-2	.	TGTGCCAGCAGCCCTTCGGACCTCAGTTGGGGGGAGCTGTTTTTT	CASSPSDLSWGELFF
TRBV19	14	.	TRBJ2-2	.	TGTGCCAGTAGGAGGGGTCGGGTCACCGGGGAGCTGTTTTTT	CASRRGRVTGELFF
TRBV7-7	17	TRBD1	TRBJ2-2	.	TGTGCTAGCAGCTTATGGACAGGGCCCACGAGGGCCGGGGAGCTGTTTTTT	CASSLWTGPTRAGELFF
TRBV28	14	TRBD2	TRBJ2-2	.	TGTGCCAGCAAACGGACTAGCGGGGTCGGGGAGCTGTTTTTT	CASKRTSGVGELFF
TRBV27	14	TRBD1	TRBJ2-7	.	TGTGCCAGCAGTTTCCGGACAGGGTACTACGAGCAGTACTTC	CASSFRTGYYEQYF
TRBV7-9	15	.	TRBJ1-2	.	TGTGCCAGCAGCAACGGTTCGGGCGCTAGCTATGGCTACACCTTC	CASSNGSGASYGYTF
TRBV27	16	TRBD1	TRBJ1-2	.	TGTGCCAGCAGTTTAGCAGGGGGCCAAGATCTATATGGCTACACCTTC	CASSLAGGQDLYGYTF
TRBV2	15	.	TRBJ2-5	.	TGTGCCAGCAGTGAACGCGGGACCGGATTGGAGACCCAGTACTTC	CASSERGTGLETQYF
TRBV30	13	.	TRBJ1-5	.	TGTGCCTGGAGTTCGGGGGTGGAGCAGCCCCAGCATTTT	CAWSSGVEQPQHF
TRBV12-3/TRBV12-4	13	TRBD1	TRBJ1-2	.	TGTGCCAGCAGTTTGACAGGGGAGTATGGCTACACCTTC	CASSLTGEYGYTF
TRBV5-4	14	TRBD1	TRBJ2-2	.	TGTGCCAGCAGCTTGAGGGGGCCTATCGGGGAGCTGTTTTTT	CASSLRGPIGELFF
TRBV4-1	12	TRBD1	TRBJ2-7	.	TGCGCCAGCAGCCAAGCCGGGACAGCGCAGTACTTC	CASSQAGTAQYF
TRBV4-3	15	.	TRBJ2-7	.	TGCGCCAGCAGCCAAGCTGTGGGACTCCCCTACGAGCAGTACTTC	CASSQAVGLPYEQYF
TRBV29-1	13	TRBD1	TRBJ1-1	.	TGCAGCGTTGATAAGGGGGCGGGGGCTGAAGCTTTCTTT	CSVDKGAGAEAFF
TRBV19	15	.	TRBJ2-7	.	TGTGCCAGTAGTGCCGGGACGCACCTCTCCTACGAGCAGTACTTC	CASSAGTHLSYEQYF
TRBV5-1	15	TRBD1	TRBJ2-7	.	TGCGCCAGCAGCTGGGGGGACAGGAGCTCCTACGAGCAGTACTTC	CASSWGDRSSYEQYF
TRBV27	13	.	TRBJ1-6	.	TGTGCCAGCAGTGGCCCCGGGAATTCACCCCTCCACTTT	CASSGPGNSPLHF
TRBV7-9	15	TRBD1	TRBJ1-6	few	TGTGCCAGCAGCCATACAGGGGGACATAATTCACCCCTCCACTTT	CASSHTGGHNSPLHF
TRBV9	14	.	TRBJ2-4	once	TGTGCCAGCAGCGTAGGGCGACCCCCAAACATTCAGTACTTC	CASSVGRPPNIQYF
TRBV4-3	15	.	TRBJ1-1	.	TGCGCCAGCAGCCATCTCACAGGGCTTAACACTGAAGCTTTCTTT	CASSHLTGLNTEAFF
TRBV3-1/TRBV3-2	16	TRBD2	TRBJ2-1	.	TGTGCCAGCAGCCAAGGAGCGGGAGGTGCCTACAATGAGCAGTTCTTC	CASSQGAGGAYNEQFF
TRBV5-5	16	TRBD1	TRBJ2-3	.	TGTGCCAGCAGCTACAATATAGGGACAGGGAGGGATACGCAGTATTTT	CASSYNIGTGRDTQYF
TRBV9	15	TRBD2	TRBJ2-3	.	TGTGCCAGCAGCGTGGGACTAGCGGGAGAGGATACGCAGTATTTT	CASSVGLAGEDTQYF
TRBV6-5	12	.	TRBJ2-5	.	TGTGCCAGTGGCCCTGCCCAAGAGACCCAGTACTTC	CASGPAQETQYF
TRBV10-3	14	.	TRBJ2-1	.	TGTGCCATCAGTGCTGGGATAGAGGTGAATGAGCAGTTCTTC	CAISAGIEVNEQFF
TRBV7-3	13	.	TRBJ2-1	.	TGTGCCAGCAGCTTGAATCCCTCTGGTGAGCAGTTCTTC	CASSLNPSGEQFF
TRBV19	14	TRBD1	TRBJ2-2	.	TGTGCCAGTACTGACAGGGGATATACCGGGGAGCTGTTTTTT	CASTDRGYTGELFF
TRBV3-1/TRBV3-2	15	.	TRBJ2-3	.	TGTGCCAGCAGCTCCCGACCCGGGGGCGGCGATACGCAGTATTTT	CASSSRPGGGDTQYF
TRBV3-1/TRBV3-2	15	TRBD1	TRBJ1-1	few	TGTGCCAGCAGCCAAGCCGGGACAGGGAACACTGAAGCTTTCTTT	CASSQAGTGNTEAFF
TRBV11-2	14	.	TRBJ2-3	.	TGTGCCAGCAGCCCCGTTTTTAGCACAGATACGCAGTATTTT	CASSPVFSTDTQYF
TRBV7-9	14	TRBD1	TRBJ2-3	.	TGTGCCAGCAGCCCGGACAGGGCCACAGATACGCAGTATTTT	CASSPDRATDTQYF
TRBV19	13	.	TRBJ1-5	.	TGTGCCAGTAGTATGATTGGGAATCAGCCCCAGCATTTT	CASSMIGNQPQHF
TRBV24-1	13	.	TRBJ1-1	.	TGTGCCACCAGTGATCCTTACCTAACTGAAGCTTTCTTT	CATSDPYLTEAFF
TRBV9	14	.	TRBJ2-7	.	TGTGCCAGCAGCTCCGGGACAACTCAGCTCGAGCAGTACTTC	CASSSGTTQLEQYF
TRBV6-5	13	.	TRBJ2-3	once	TGTGCCAGCAGCGTCCCCGAGGCAGATACGCAGTATTTT	CASSVPEADTQYF
TRBV7-7	11	.	TRBJ1-3	.	TGTGCTAGCAGCCCTCGGACCCCCATATATTTT	CASSPRTPIYF
TRBV5-1	14	.	TRBJ2-2	few	TGCGCCAGCAGAGAAGGTGGGGTACCCGGGGAGCTGTTTTTT	CASREGGVPGELFF
TRBV2	10	.	TRBJ2-5	few	TGTGCCAGCAGCCAAGAGACCCAGTACTTC	CASSQETQYF
TRBV13	15	TRBD1	TRBJ1-1	.	TGTGCCAGCAGCTCAGAGGGGGCGCGGGGCACTGAAGCTTTCTTT	CASSSEGARGTEAFF